This record covers a single TCR beta chain. Its antigen is as yet unknown. The data stem from a study of T cell responses to AZD1222 COVID-19 vaccine. Study as a whole: Pooled together were second doses at about 4 or about 12 weeks.

Study-wide results and caveats: No repertoire was sampled before or during the peak T cell response, only after it. Spike-specific TCR breadth and depth rose after two AZD1222 doses. Seropositive status at baseline applied to only five to seven AZD1222 recipients.

The assay was immunoSEQ multiplex PCR, and TCRdb's table has in-frame clones only and misses some. The sample lists about 260,000 clones, approximately 93% occurring once. Germline V CDR1 and CDR2: MDHEN, SYDVKM. The CDR3 runs to 13 residues. V dropped 7 bases and J dropped 6; count of bases not matched to a gene: 7. The V call is TRBV28, the J call TRBJ2-7, with 9 bases aligning to TRBD1. The sequence came from an adult in good health. Sequencing used peripheral blood, obtained on day 0 of AZD1222 vaccination. The CDR3 coding sequence is TGTGCCAGCAAGACAGGGGGAACCTTCGAGCAGTACTTC. As protein: CASKTGGTFEQYF.